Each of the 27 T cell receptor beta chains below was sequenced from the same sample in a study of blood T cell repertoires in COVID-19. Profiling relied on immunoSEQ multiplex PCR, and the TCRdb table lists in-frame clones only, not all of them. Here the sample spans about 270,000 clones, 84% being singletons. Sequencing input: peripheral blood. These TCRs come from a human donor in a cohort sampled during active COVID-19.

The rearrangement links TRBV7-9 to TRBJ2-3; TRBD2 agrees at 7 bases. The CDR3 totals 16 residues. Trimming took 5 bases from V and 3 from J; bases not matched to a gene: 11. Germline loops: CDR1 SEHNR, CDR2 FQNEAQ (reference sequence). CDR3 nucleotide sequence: TGTGCCAGCAGCGCGACTACAGGACTAGGGACAGATACGCAGTATTTT. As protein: CASSATTGLGTDTQYF.

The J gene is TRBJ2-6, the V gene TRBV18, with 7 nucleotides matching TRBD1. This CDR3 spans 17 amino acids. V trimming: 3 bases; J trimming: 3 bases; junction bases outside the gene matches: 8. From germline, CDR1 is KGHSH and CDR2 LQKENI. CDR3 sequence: CASSPGDRIYGANVLTF. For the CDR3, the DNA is TGTGCCAGCTCACCCGGGGACAGAATCTATGGGGCCAACGTCCTGACTTTC. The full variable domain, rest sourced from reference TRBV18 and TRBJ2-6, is NAGVMQNPRHLVRRRGQEARLRCSPMKGHSHVYWYRQLPEEGLKFMVYLQKENIIDESGMPKERFSAEFPKEGPSILRIQQVVRGDSAAYFCASSPGDRIYGANVLTFGAGSRLTVL.

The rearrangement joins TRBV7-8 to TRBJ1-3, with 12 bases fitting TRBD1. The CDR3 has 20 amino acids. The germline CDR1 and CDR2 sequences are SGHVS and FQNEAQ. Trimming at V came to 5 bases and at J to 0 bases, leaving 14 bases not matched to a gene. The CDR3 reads CASSPPAGTGGVSSGNTIYF. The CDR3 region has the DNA TGTGCCAGCAGCCCTCCCGCCGGGACAGGGGGCGTGAGCTCTGGAAACACCATATATTTT.

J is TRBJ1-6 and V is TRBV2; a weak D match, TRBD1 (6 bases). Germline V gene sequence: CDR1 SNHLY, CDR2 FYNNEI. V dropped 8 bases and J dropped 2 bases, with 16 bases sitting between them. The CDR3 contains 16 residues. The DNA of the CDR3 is TGTGCCAGCCGTCCAAACCGGGACACCTATAATTCACCCCTCCACTTT. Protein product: CASRPNRDTYNSPLHF. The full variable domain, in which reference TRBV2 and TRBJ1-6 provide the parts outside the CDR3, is EPEVTQTPSHQVTQMGQEVILRCVPISNHLYFYWYRQILGQKVEFLVSFYNNEISEKSEIFDDQFSVERPDGSNFTLKIRSTKLEDSAMYFCASRPNRDTYNSPLHFGNGTRLTVT.

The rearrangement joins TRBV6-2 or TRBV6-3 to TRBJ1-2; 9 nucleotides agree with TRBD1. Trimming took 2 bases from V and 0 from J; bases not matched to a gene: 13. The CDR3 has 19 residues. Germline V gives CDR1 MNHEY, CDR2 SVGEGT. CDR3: CASSYHPQGAPGSNYGYTF. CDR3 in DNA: TGTGCCAGCAGTTACCACCCACAGGGGGCGCCGGGCTCTAACTATGGCTACACCTTC.

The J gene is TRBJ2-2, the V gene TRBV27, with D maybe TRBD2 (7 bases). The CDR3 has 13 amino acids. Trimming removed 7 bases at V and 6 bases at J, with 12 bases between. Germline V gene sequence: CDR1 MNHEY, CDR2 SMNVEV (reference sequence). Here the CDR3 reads CASKWGGAGELFF. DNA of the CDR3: TGTGCCAGCAAATGGGGGGGCGCCGGGGAGCTGTTTTTT.

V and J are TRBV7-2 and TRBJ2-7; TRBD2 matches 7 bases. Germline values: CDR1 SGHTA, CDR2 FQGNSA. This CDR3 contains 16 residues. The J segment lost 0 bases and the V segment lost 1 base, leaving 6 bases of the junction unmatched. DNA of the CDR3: TGTGCCAGCAGCTTAGGCATGGGCGGGGGCTCCTACGAGCAGTACTTC. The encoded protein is CASSLGMGGGSYEQYF.

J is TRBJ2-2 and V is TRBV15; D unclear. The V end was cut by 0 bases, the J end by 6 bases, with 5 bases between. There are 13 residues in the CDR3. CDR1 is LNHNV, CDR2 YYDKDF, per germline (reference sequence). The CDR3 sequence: CATSRDRAGELFF. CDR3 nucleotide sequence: TGTGCCACCAGCAGAGACCGCGCCGGGGAGCTGTTTTTT.

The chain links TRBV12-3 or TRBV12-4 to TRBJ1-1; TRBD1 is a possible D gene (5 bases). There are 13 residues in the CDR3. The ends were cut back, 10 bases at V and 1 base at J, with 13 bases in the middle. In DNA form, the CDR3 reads TGTGCCACAGTTTTGACAGCGAACACTGAAGCTTTCTTT. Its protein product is CATVLTANTEAFF.

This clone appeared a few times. For the CDR3, the DNA is TGCGCCAGCAGCCAACCCGGGACAGGGACCTACGAGCAGTACTTC. This sequence encodes CASSQPGTGTYEQYF. The chain is built from TRBV4-1 and TRBJ2-7; 9 positions match TRBD1. Germline-derived CDR1 and CDR2 are MGHRA and YSYEKL. The CDR3 contains 15 residues. V gave up 2 bases and J gave up 2 bases; unmatched junction bases: 4.

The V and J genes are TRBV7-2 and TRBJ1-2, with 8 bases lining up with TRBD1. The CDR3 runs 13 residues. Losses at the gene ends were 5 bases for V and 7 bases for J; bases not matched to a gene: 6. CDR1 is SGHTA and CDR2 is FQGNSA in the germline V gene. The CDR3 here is CASSQDRGSGYTF. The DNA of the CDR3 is TGTGCCAGCAGCCAAGACAGGGGAAGTGGCTACACCTTC.

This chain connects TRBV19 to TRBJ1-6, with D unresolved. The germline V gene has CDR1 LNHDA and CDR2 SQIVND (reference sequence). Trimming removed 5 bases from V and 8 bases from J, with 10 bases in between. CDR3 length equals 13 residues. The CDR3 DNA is TGTGCCAGTAGTCCAGATCTGGATTCACCCCTCCACTTT. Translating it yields CASSPDLDSPLHF.

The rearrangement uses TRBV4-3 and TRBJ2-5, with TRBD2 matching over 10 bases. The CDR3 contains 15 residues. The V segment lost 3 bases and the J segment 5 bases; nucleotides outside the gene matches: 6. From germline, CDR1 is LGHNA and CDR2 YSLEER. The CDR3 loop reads CASSQDASGGETQYF. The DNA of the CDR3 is TGCGCCAGCAGCCAGGATGCTAGCGGGGGTGAGACCCAGTACTTC.

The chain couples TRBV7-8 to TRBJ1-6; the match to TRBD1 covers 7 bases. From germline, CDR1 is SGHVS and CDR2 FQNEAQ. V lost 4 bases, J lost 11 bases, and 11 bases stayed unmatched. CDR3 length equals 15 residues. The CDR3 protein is CASSSLTPDRAPLHF. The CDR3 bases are TGTGCCAGCAGCTCCTTGACCCCAGACAGGGCACCCCTCCACTTT.

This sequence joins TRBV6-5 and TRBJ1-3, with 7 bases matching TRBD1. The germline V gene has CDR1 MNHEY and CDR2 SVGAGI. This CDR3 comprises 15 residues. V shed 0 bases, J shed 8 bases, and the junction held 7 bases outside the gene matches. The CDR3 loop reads CASSYSGGTRDTIYF. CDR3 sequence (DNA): TGTGCCAGCAGTTACTCAGGGGGCACGAGGGACACCATATATTTT.

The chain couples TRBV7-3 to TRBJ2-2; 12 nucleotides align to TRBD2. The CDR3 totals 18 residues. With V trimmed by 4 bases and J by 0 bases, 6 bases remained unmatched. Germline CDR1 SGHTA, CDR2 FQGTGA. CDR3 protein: CASSSLGLAGPNTGELFF. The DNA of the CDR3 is TGTGCCAGCAGCTCCTTGGGACTAGCGGGCCCGAACACCGGGGAGCTGTTTTTT.

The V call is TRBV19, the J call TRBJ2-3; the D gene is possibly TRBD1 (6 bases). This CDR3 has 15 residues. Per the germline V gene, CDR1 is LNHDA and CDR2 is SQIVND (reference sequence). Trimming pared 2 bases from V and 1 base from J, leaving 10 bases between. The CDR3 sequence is CASSIQGLGTDTQYF. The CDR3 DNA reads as TGTGCCAGTAGTATACAGGGGCTGGGCACAGATACGCAGTATTTT.

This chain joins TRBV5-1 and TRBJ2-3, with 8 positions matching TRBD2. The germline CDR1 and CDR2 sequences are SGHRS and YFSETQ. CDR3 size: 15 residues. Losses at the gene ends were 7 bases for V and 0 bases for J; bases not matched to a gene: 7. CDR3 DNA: TGCGCCAGCGCCCCAGGGACTAGTAGCACAGATACGCAGTATTTT. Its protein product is CASAPGTSSTDTQYF.

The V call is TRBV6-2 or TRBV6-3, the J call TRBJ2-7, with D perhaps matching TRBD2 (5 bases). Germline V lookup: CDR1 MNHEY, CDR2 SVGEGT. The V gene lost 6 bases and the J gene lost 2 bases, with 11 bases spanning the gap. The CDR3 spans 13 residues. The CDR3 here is CASSPSGTYEQYF. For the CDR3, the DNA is TGTGCCAGCAGCCCCAGCGGTACCTACGAGCAGTACTTC.

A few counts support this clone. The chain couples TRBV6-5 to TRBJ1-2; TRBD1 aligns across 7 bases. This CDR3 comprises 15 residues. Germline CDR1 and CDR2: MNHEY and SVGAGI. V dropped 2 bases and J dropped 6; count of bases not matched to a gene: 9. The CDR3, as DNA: TGTGCCAGCAGTTACACGGACAGGCGGGGCAATGGCTACACCTTC. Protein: CASSYTDRRGNGYTF.

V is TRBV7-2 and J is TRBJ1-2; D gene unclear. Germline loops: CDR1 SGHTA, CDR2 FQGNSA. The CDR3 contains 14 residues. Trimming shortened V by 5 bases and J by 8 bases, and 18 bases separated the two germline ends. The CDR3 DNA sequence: TGTGCCAGCAGCCCATCACAAGGGCGGGAGGGCTACACCTTC. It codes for CASSPSQGREGYTF.

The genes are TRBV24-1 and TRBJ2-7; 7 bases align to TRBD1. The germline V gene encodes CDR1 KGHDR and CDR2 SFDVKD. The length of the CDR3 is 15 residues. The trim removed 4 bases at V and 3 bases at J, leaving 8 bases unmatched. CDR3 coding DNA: TGTGCCACCAGTGACCCGAAGACAGGGTTCTACGAGCAGTACTTC. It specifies CATSDPKTGFYEQYF.

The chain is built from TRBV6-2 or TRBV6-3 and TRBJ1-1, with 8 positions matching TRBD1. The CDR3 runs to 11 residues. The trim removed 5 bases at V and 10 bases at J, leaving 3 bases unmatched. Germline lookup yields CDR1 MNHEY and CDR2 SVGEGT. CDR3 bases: TGTGCCAGCAGTCTTGGACAGGGAGCTTTCTTT. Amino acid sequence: CASSLGQGAFF.

CDR3 DNA sequence: TGTGCCAGCAGCCAAGTTAGCGGGGGGGGACAAGAGACCCAGTACTTC. Its translation is CASSQVSGGGQETQYF. The chain carries TRBV3-1 (or the pseudogene TRBV3-2) and TRBJ2-5, with TRBD2 matching 11 bases. CDR1 LGHDT and CDR2 YNNKEL come from the germline V gene (reference sequence). There are 16 residues in the CDR3. V was pared by 1 base and J by 2 bases, with 3 bases of the junction left unmatched.

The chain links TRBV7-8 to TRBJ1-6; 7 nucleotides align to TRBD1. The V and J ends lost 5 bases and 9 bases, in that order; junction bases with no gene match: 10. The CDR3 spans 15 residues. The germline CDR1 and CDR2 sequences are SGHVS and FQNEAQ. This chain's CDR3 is CASSVQGTMGSPLHF. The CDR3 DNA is TGTGCCAGCAGCGTACAGGGGACGATGGGTTCACCCCTCCACTTT.

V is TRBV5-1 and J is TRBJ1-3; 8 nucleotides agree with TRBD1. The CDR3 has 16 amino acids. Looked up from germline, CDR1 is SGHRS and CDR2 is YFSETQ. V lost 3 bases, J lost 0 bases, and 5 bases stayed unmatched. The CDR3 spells CASSSNTGGSGNTIYF. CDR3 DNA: TGCGCCAGCAGCTCCAACACAGGGGGCTCTGGAAACACCATATATTTT.

In nucleotides, the CDR3 is TGTGCCAGCAGCCCAGGTAGCGGACTATTCACAGATACGCAGTATTTT. This codes for CASSPGSGLFTDTQYF. V is TRBV7-8 and J is TRBJ2-3; possible D gene TRBD2, 6 bases. This CDR3 spans 16 amino acids. Per the germline V gene, CDR1 is SGHVS and CDR2 is FQNEAQ. V was trimmed by 5 bases and J by 2 bases, leaving 17 bases between them.